This entry describes one TCR beta chain. Its antigen is undetermined. CDR3 length: 12 residues. V was pared by 6 bases and J by 4 bases, with 9 bases between. The germline gives CDR1 LNHDA, CDR2 SQIVND (reference sequence). This sample is drawn from a study of cytotoxic CD8 clonotypes in ibrutinib-treated CLL. Overall study findings and caveats: Public clonotypes, found uncommonly, either contracted or stayed stable on treatment. Investigators sampled sustained-remission and progressing patients at differing times.

Data came from immunoSEQ multiplex PCR; TCRdb stores just in-frame clones and leaves some out. The sample lists around 150,000 clones, over 75% occurring once. Specimen: PBMCs, collected after 36 months of ibrutinib treatment. This sequence joins TRBV19 and TRBJ1-2; no definite D call. The source of this sequence is a human donor with chronic lymphocytic leukemia. In DNA form, the CDR3 reads TGTGCCAGTAGCTTTCGACTCTATGGCTACACCTTC. Residues: CASSFRLYGYTF.